One sample yielded the 19 T cell receptor beta chains listed below, sequenced in a study of T cell changes during pregnancy in multiple sclerosis (dated by TCRdb to about 2019). The library was obtained by the immunoSEQ multiplex PCR assay. Sourced from immuneACCESS, this table was stored by TCRdb with only in-frame sequences that have V and J called. A share of the clones is absent; for the studies checked, an unresolved V gene accounts for under half, and the remainder has no known explanation. For this sample the table gives about 86,000 clones, of which 91% were detected only once. Of the sample, around 1.8% falls within the top ten clones. The sample consisted of peripheral blood, taken in the first trimester of pregnancy. Receptors were obtained from a female donor in good health, enrolled as a control in a pregnancy study.

The CDR3 bases are TGTGCCAGCAGTTCGGACAGGGTCCAAGAGACCCAGTACTTC. It is translated as CASSSDRVQETQYF. The rearrangement joins TRBV6-5 to TRBJ2-5; 8 bases align to TRBD1. J gave up 1 base and V 4 bases, and 2 bases lay outside the gene matches. Germline CDR1 reads MNHEY; CDR2 reads SVGAGI. The CDR3 consists of 14 residues.

The chain combines TRBV5-8 with TRBJ1-2, with unresolved D. This CDR3 contains 15 residues. Germline CDR1 reads SGHTS; CDR2 reads YDEGEE. Trimming left V 0 bases short and J 0 bases short, with 9 bases between. Here the CDR3 DNA reads TGTGCCAGCAGCTTGGCCGTAATCGCTAACTATGGCTACACCTTC. Protein sequence: CASSLAVIANYGYTF.

V gene TRBV4-3 combines with J gene TRBJ1-5; tentative D call: TRBD1 (5 bases). The CDR3 contains 13 residues. Between the trimmed V and J ends, which lost 0 bases and 5 bases, there was a span of 5 bases. The germline gives CDR1 LGHNA, CDR2 YSLEER. The CDR3 protein is CASSQETDQPQHF. CDR3 in DNA: TGCGCCAGCAGCCAAGAGACAGATCAGCCCCAGCATTTT.

The rearrangement uses TRBV4-3 and TRBJ2-7; weak D call: TRBD1 (6 bases). The CDR3 length is 14 residues. Looked up from germline, CDR1 is LGHNA and CDR2 is YSLEER. The V gene lost 0 bases and the J gene lost 7 bases, with 13 bases spanning the gap. The CDR3 region is CASSQDGGGREQYF. Written as DNA, the CDR3 is TGCGCCAGCAGCCAAGATGGGGGCGGTCGGGAGCAGTACTTC.

This chain uses TRBV4-1 with TRBJ2-7, with a tentative D call TRBD1 (5 bases). This CDR3 contains 15 residues. Germline CDR1 reads MGHRA; CDR2 reads YSYEKL. V lost 3 bases and J 3 bases, leaving 15 bases between the germline ends. The CDR3 region is CASSHLSRDSYEQYF. As DNA, the CDR3 is TGCGCCAGCAGCCACCTATCCAGGGATAGCTACGAGCAGTACTTC.

V is TRBV6-1 and J is TRBJ1-5, with a tentative D call TRBD1 (6 bases). This CDR3 is 14 amino acids long. With 6 bases removed from V and 7 bases from J, the gap between germline ends came to 16 bases. Germline V gene sequence: CDR1 MNHNS, CDR2 SASEGT. The CDR3 sequence is CASSWEGVGQPQHF. The CDR3 DNA is TGTGCCAGCAGCTGGGAGGGGGTTGGCCAGCCCCAGCATTTT.

This sequence joins TRBV9 and TRBJ2-1, with 9 bases identical to TRBD1. Germline V lookup: CDR1 SGDLS, CDR2 YYNGEE. The CDR3 has 15 amino acids. Trimming cost V 0 bases and J 10 bases; bases outside gene matches: 8. CDR3 amino acids: CASSVAWGQGGEQFF. The CDR3 region has the DNA TGTGCCAGCAGCGTAGCTTGGGGACAGGGTGGAGAGCAGTTCTTC.

The chain recombines TRBV5-1 with TRBJ1-2, with D unclear. Per germline, CDR1 SGHRS and CDR2 YFSETQ. V was pared by 0 bases and J by 11 bases, with 11 bases between. This CDR3 contains 12 residues. CDR3 nucleotides: TGCGCCAGCAGCTTGGAACAGCCTCCATACACCTTC. It yields the protein CASSLEQPPYTF.

This chain links TRBV9 with TRBJ2-3, with 9 bases that match TRBD1. The CDR3 is 18 residues long. Trimming at V came to 3 bases and at J to 1 base, leaving 12 bases not matched to a gene. Germline CDR1 SGDLS, CDR2 YYNGEE. This chain's CDR3 is CASSAFPRTGVRTDTQYF. The CDR3 coding sequence is TGTGCCAGCAGCGCGTTCCCTCGGACAGGGGTACGCACAGATACGCAGTATTTT.

The CDR3 loop reads CASSLTGIYTGELFF. The CDR3, as DNA: TGTGCCAGCAGCCTTACAGGAATATACACCGGGGAGCTGTTTTTT. The genes are TRBV5-6 and TRBJ2-2; D is possibly TRBD1 (5 bases). Trimming left V 4 bases short and J 3 bases short, with 13 bases between. The CDR3 extends over 15 amino acids. CDR1 is SGHDT, CDR2 YYEEEE, per germline.

The chain combines TRBV5-5 with TRBJ1-1, with a weak D call TRBD1 (6 bases). This CDR3 comprises 14 residues. Germline V gene data show CDR1 as SGHKS and CDR2 as YYEKEE (reference sequence). V lost 0 bases to trimming and J lost 2 bases, with 8 bases between them. CDR3 bases: TGTGCCAGCAGCTTGGACAGGGCAAACACTGAAGCTTTCTTT. It translates to CASSLDRANTEAFF.

The genes are TRBV18 and TRBJ1-2, with 7 bases matching TRBD1. Germline lookup yields CDR1 KGHSH and CDR2 LQKENI. This CDR3 is built from 13 residues. V lost 5 bases, J lost 8 bases, and 8 bases stayed unmatched. This CDR3 reads CASSTAIGGGYTF. The CDR3 region has the DNA TGTGCCAGCTCAACGGCGATAGGGGGCGGCTACACCTTC.

The rearrangement links TRBV10-2 to TRBJ1-2, with 9 bases that match TRBD1. The germline gives CDR1 WSHSY, CDR2 SAAADI. The CDR3 extends over 17 amino acids. V dropped 3 bases and J dropped 3; count of bases not matched to a gene: 11. The CDR3 sequence: CASSDTTGQGPHYGYTF. As DNA, the CDR3 is TGCGCCAGCAGTGATACGACGGGACAGGGTCCGCACTATGGCTACACCTTC.

The gene calls are TRBV2 and TRBJ1-6, with D unclear. Trimming took 7 bases from V and 7 from J, leaving 14 bases between them. CDR1 is SNHLY, CDR2 FYNNEI, per germline. This CDR3 is 14 amino acids long. The CDR3 DNA sequence: TGTGCCAGCACTTTTAGCGACGAGAATTCACCCCTCCACTTT. This translates into CASTFSDENSPLHF.

V is TRBV5-1 and J is TRBJ2-7; 7 nucleotides line up with TRBD1. The CDR3 is made up of 13 amino acids. From germline, CDR1 is SGHRS and CDR2 YFSETQ. V shed 5 bases, J shed 2 bases, and the junction held 4 bases outside the gene matches. CDR3 loop: CASSYDRAYEQYF. Here the CDR3 DNA reads TGCGCCAGCAGTTACGACAGGGCCTACGAGCAGTACTTC.

This clone was counted between two and nine times. The chain carries TRBV14 and TRBJ2-5; D is possibly TRBD1 (6 bases). The CDR3 runs 15 residues. Germline V gene sequence: CDR1 SGHDN, CDR2 FVKESK. The V gene lost 5 bases and the J gene lost 3 bases, with 16 bases spanning the gap. CDR3 sequence (DNA): TGTGCCAGCAGCGGACAACAGGGCTTTGAAGAGACCCAGTACTTC. Translated, it gives CASSGQQGFEETQYF.

The gene calls are TRBV7-2 and TRBJ2-3; no firm D call. Trimming removed 3 bases at V and 5 bases at J, with 6 bases between. There are 12 residues in the CDR3. CDR1 is SGHTA, CDR2 FQGNSA, per germline. The CDR3 reads CASSFSRDTQYF. CDR3 nucleotides: TGTGCCAGCAGCTTTTCTCGAGATACGCAGTATTTT. Filled out from reference TRBV7-2 and TRBJ2-3, the complete variable domain reads GAGVSQSPSNKVTEKGKDVELRCDPISGHTALYWYRQSLGQGLEFLIYFQGNSAPDKSGLPSDRFSAERTGGSVSTLTIQRTQQEDSAVYLCASSFSRDTQYFGPGTRLTVL.

The chain carries TRBV15 and TRBJ1-5; 7 bases map to TRBD1. In germline, CDR1 is LNHNV, CDR2 YYDKDF (reference sequence). V shed 1 base and J 4 bases; nucleotides not matched to a gene: 7. The CDR3 is 16 amino acids. CDR3 loop: CATSRGEGGKNQPQHF. CDR3 DNA sequence: TGTGCCACCAGCAGAGGAGAAGGGGGCAAAAATCAGCCCCAGCATTTT.

This clone was found a few times. The gene calls are TRBV10-3 and TRBJ1-5, with D hard to call. Germline CDR1 and CDR2: ENHRY and SYGVKD. With 2 bases removed from V and 0 bases from J, the gap between germline ends came to 8 bases. This CDR3 spans 15 amino acids. CDR3 sequence reads: CAISETQNSNQPQHF. Written as DNA, the CDR3 is TGTGCCATCAGTGAGACGCAGAATAGCAATCAGCCCCAGCATTTT.